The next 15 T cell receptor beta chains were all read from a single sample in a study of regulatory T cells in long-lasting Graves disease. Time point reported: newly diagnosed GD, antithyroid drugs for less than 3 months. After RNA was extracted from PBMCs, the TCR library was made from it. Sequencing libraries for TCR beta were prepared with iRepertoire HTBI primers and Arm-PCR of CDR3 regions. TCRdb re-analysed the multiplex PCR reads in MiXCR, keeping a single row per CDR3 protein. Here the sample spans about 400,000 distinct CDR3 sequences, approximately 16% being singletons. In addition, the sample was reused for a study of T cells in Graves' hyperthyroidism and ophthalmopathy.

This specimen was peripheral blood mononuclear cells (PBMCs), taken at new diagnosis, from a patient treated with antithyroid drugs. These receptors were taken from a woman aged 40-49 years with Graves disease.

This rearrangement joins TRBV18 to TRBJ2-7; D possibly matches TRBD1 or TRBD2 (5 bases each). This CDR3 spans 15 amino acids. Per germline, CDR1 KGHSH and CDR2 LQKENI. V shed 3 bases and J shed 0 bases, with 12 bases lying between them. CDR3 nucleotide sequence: TGTGCCAGCTCACCGGGGACCGCGAGCTCCTACGAGCAGTACTTC. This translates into CASSPGTASSYEQYF.

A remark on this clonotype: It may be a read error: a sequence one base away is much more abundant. For the CDR3, the DNA is TGTGTCAGCAGCTTAAATGACGCCACTAGCACTGAGCAGTTCTTC. Protein: CVSSLNDATSTEQFF. This chain links TRBV7-6 with TRBJ2-1; D possibly corresponds to TRBD2 (6 bases). The V gene's germline CDR1 is SGHVS and CDR2 FNYEAQ. The CDR3 contains 15 residues.

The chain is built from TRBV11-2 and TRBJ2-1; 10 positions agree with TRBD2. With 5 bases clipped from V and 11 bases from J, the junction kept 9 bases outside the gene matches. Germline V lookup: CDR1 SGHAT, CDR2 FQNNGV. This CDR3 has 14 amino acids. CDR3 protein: CASSLWTSGFKQFF. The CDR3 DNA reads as TGTGCCAGCAGCCTCTGGACTAGCGGATTTAAGCAGTTCTTC.

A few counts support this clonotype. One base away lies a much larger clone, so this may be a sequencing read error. CDR3 nucleotides: TGTGCCAGCGGCTTAGAGGTAGCTGGTAGCAATGAGCAGTTCTTC. Translating gives CASGLEVAGSNEQFF. This chain joins TRBV11-2 and TRBJ2-1; D is unresolved. Germline-derived CDR1 and CDR2 are SGHAT and FQNNGV. This CDR3 region has 15 residues. Full variable domain (outside the CDR3, taken from reference TRBV11-2 and TRBJ2-1): EAGVAQSPRYKIIEKRQSVAFWCNPISGHATLYWYQQILGQGPKLLIQFQNNGVVDDSQLPKDRFSAERLKGVDSTLKIQPAKLEDSAVYLCASGLEVAGSNEQFFGPGTRLTVL.

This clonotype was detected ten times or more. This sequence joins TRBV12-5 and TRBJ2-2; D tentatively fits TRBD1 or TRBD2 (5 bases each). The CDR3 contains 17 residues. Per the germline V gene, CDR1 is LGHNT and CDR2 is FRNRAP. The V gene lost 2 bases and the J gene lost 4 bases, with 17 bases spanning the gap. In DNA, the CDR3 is TGTGCTAGTGGTTTGTACAGGACTCTTAGGGTCACCGGGGAGCTGTTTTTT. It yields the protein CASGLYRTLRVTGELFF.

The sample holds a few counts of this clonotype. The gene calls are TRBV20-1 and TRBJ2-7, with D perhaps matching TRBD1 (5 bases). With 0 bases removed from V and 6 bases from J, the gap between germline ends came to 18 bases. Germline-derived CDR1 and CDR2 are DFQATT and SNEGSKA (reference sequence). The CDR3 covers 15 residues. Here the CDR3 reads CSARDHQGVPSEQYF. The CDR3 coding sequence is TGCAGTGCTAGAGATCACCAGGGCGTCCCGAGCGAGCAGTACTTC.

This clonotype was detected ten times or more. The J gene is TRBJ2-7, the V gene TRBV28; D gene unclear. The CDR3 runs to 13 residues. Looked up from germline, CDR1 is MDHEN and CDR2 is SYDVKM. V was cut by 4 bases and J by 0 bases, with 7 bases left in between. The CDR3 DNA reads TGTGCCAGCAGTTCGCCGAGCTCCTACGAGCAGTACTTC. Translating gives CASSSPSSYEQYF. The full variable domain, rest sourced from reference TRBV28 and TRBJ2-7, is DVKVTQSSRYLVKRTGEKVFLECVQDMDHENMFWYRQDPGLGLRLIYFSYDVKMKEKGDIPEGYSVSREKKERFSLILESASTNQTSMYLCASSSPSSYEQYFGPGTRLTVT.

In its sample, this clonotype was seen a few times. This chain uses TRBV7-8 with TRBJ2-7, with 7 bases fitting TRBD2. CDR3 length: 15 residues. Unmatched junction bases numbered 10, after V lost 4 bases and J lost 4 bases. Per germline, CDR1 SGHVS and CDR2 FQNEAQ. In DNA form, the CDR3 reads TGTGCCAGCAGCTCAGGACTAGTGGCCTTTTACGAGCAGTACTTC. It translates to CASSSGLVAFYEQYF.

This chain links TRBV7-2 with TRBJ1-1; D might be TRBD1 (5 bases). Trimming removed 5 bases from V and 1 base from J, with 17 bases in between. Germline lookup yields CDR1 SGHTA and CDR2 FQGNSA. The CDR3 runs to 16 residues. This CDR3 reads CASSKFRGSGNTEAFF. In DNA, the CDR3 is TGTGCCAGCAGCAAATTTAGGGGAAGTGGGAACACTGAAGCTTTCTTT.

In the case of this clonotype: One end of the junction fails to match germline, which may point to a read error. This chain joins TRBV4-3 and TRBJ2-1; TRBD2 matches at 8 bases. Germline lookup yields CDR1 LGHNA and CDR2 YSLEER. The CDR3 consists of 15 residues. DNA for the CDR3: TGCGCCAGCAGCCCCCAAGGACTAGCTAACAATGGGCAGTTCTTC. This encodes CASSPQGLANNGQFF.

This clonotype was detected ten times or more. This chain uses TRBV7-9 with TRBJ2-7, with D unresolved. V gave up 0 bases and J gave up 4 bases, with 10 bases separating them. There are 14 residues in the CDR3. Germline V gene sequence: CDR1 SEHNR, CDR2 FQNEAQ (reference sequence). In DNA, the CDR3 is TGTGCCAGCAGCTTAGCATCCTCCCCTTACGAGCAGTACTTC. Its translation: CASSLASSPYEQYF.

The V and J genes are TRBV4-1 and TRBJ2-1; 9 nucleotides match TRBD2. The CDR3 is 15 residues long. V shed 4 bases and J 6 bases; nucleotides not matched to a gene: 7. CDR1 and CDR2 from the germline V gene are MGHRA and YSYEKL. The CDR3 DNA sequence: TGCGCCAGCAGCCCATATAGCGGGAGCGGCAATGAGCAGTTCTTC. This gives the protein CASSPYSGSGNEQFF.

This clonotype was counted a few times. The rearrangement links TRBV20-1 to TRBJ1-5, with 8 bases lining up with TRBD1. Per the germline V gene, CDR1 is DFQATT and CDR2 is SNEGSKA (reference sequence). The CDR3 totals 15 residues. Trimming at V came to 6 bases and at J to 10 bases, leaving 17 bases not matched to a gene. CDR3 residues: CSAAYGTGVDYPQHF. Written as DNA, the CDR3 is TGCAGTGCGGCGTACGGGACAGGTGTAGATTATCCCCAGCATTTT.

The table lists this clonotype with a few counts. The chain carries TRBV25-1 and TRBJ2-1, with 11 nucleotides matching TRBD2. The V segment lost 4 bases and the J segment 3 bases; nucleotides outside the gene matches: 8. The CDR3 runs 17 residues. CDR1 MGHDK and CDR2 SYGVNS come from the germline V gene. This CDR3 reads CASSGQLAGAVYNEQFF. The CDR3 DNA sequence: TGTGCCAGCAGTGGGCAACTAGCGGGAGCGGTCTACAATGAGCAGTTCTTC.

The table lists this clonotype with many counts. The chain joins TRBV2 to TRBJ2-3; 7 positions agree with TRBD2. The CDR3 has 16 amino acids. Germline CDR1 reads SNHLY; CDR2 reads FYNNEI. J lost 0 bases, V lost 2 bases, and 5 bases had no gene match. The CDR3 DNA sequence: TGTGCCAGCAGTGAACCCGCTAGCGGTAGCACAGATACGCAGTATTTT. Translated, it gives CASSEPASGSTDTQYF.